These T cell receptor beta chains were read from a single sample in a study of cytomegalovirus exposure and HLA in healthy donors. Method: immunoSEQ multiplex PCR; TCRdb's copy keeps in-frame clones and lacks some. The data include approximately 210,000 clones; the top ten clones carry about 1%. Sequenced input: PBMCs. The source of these receptors is a woman aged 25 to 45 in good health and CMV-seropositive. Each CDR3 is given with its conserved first and last residue. A D gene is named only where the DNA matches it firmly.

V gene,J gene,D gene,CDR3 protein,CDR3 DNA
TRBV6-5,TRBJ1-1,NA,CARNPRGGVNTEAFF,TGTGCCAGAAACCCGCGGGGGGGGGTGAACACTGAAGCTTTCTTT
TRBV5-1,TRBJ2-5,TRBD1,CASSLGQGQETQYF,TGCGCCAGCAGCTTGGGACAGGGGCAAGAGACCCAGTACTTC
TRBV7-9,TRBJ2-1,TRBD2,CASSPTGVAGGSEQFF,TGTGCCAGCAGCCCCACCGGGGTAGCGGGGGGGTCTGAGCAGTTCTTC
TRBV7-6,TRBJ2-7,NA,CASSLEEGQAYEQYF,TGTGCCAGCAGCTTAGAGGAAGGACAAGCCTACGAGCAGTACTTC
TRBV6-1,TRBJ1-1,NA,CASSEWAQKAFF,TGTGCCAGCAGTGAGTGGGCACAGAAGGCTTTCTTT
TRBV11-2,TRBJ2-7,TRBD1,CASSLGTGGHEQYF,TGTGCCAGCAGCTTAGGAACAGGGGGCCACGAGCAGTACTTC
TRBV29-1,TRBJ2-1,TRBD2,CSVETPGGTYNEQFF,TGCAGCGTTGAAACGCCGGGAGGGACCTACAATGAGCAGTTCTTC
TRBV7-8,TRBJ2-7,NA,CASSLVETPTYEQYF,TGTGCCAGCAGCTTAGTTGAGACACCGACCTACGAGCAGTACTTC
TRBV6-1,TRBJ2-7,TRBD1,CASSPDRGPTYEQYF,TGTGCCAGCAGTCCAGACAGGGGGCCCACCTACGAGCAGTACTTC
TRBV6-5,TRBJ2-7,NA,CASSRDRTSYEQYF,TGTGCCAGCAGTCGGGACAGGACTAGTTACGAGCAGTACTTC
TRBV6-5,TRBJ2-1,NA,CASSYSIMQGNNEQFF,TGTGCCAGCAGTTACTCGATTATGCAGGGAAACAATGAGCAGTTCTTC
TRBV7-9,TRBJ2-7,NA,CASSLMEGVPSYEQYF,TGTGCCAGCAGCTTGATGGAGGGAGTCCCTTCCTACGAGCAGTACTTC
TRBV4-1,TRBJ1-3,NA,CASSQGRGTFRSSGNTIYF,TGCGCCAGCAGCCAGGGCAGGGGAACTTTTCGGAGCTCTGGAAACACCATATATTTT
TRBV7-6,TRBJ1-1,NA,CASSLTGNTEAFF,TGTGCCAGCAGCCTAACGGGGAACACTGAAGCTTTCTTT
TRBV7-9,TRBJ1-4,NA,CASSFRAPNEKLFF,TGTGCCAGCAGCTTCAGGGCCCCTAATGAAAAACTGTTTTTT
TRBV6-1,TRBJ2-5,TRBD1,CASVRGPQETQYF,TGTGCCAGCGTAAGGGGGCCTCAAGAGACCCAGTACTTC
TRBV5-1,TRBJ1-1,TRBD1,CASSPGGAGTEAFF,TGCGCCAGCAGCCCAGGGGGCGCGGGGACTGAAGCTTTCTTT
TRBV7-9,TRBJ2-7,TRBD1,CASSPGQGPYEQYF,TGTGCCAGCAGCCCCGGACAGGGTCCCTACGAGCAGTACTTC
TRBV2,TRBJ2-2,TRBD1,CASSSARDRPTGELFF,TGTGCCAGCAGTTCGGCCCGGGACAGGCCCACCGGGGAGCTGTTTTTT
TRBV5-1,TRBJ1-4,TRBD1,CASSGSQGAGEKLFF,TGCGCCAGCAGCGGAAGCCAGGGGGCTGGTGAAAAACTGTTTTTT